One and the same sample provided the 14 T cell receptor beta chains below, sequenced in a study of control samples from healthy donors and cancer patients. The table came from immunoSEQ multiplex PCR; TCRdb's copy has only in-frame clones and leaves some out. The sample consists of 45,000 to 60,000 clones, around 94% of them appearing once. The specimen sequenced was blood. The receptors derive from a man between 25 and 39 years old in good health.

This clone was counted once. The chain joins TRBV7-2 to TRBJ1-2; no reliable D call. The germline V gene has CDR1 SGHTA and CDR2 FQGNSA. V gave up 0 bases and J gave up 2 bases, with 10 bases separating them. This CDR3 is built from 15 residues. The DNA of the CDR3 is TGTGCCAGCAGCTTAGCGACCCAGAAGAACTATGGCTACACCTTC. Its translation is CASSLATQKNYGYTF.

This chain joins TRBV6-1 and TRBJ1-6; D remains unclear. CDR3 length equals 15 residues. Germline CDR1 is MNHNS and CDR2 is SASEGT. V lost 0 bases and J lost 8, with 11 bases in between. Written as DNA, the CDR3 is TGTGCCAGCAGTGAAGCGTCTAGTTTTGATTCACCCCTCCACTTT. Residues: CASSEASSFDSPLHF.

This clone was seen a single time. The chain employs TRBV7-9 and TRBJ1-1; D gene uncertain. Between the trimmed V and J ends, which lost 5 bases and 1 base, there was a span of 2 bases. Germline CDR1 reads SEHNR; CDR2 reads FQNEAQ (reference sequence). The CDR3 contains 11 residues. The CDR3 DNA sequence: TGTGCCAGCAGCGGGAACACTGAAGCTTTCTTT. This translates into CASSGNTEAFF.

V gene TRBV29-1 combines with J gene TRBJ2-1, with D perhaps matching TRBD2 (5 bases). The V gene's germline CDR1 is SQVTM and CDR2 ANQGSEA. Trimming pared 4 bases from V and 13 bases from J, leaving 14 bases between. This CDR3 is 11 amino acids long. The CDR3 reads CSVVRDAGQFF. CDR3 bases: TGCAGCGTTGTTCGCGACGCGGGCCAGTTCTTC.

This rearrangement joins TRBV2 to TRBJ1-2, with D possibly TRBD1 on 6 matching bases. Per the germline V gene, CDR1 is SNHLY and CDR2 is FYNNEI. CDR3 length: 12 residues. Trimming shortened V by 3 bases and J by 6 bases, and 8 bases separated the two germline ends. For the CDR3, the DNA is TGTGCCAGCAGTGACGCAGGGGATGGCTACACCTTC. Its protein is CASSDAGDGYTF.

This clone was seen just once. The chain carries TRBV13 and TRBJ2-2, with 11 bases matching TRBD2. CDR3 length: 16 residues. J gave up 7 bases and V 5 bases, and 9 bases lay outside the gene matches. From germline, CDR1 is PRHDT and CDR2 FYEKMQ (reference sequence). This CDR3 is CASSPRLAGMIGELFF. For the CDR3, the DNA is TGTGCCAGCAGCCCCAGACTAGCGGGGATGATCGGGGAGCTGTTTTTT.

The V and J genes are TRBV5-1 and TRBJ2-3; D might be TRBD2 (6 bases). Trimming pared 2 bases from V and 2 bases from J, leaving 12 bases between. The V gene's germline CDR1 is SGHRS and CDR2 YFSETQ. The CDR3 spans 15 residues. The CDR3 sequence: CASSFLRGDTDTQYF. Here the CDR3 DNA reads TGCGCCAGCAGCTTTTTGCGCGGGGACACAGATACGCAGTATTTT.

The CDR3 DNA reads TGTGCCAGCAGCTCGGGGACAGGGGTCACAGATACGCAGTATTTT. Its protein product is CASSSGTGVTDTQYF. The V and J genes are TRBV11-3 and TRBJ2-3; 10 positions agree with TRBD1. The CDR3 is 15 residues long. Germline CDR1 SGHNT, CDR2 YENEEA. Trimming took 4 bases from V and 2 from J; bases not matched to a gene: 3.

The CDR3 DNA follows: TGTGCCAGCAGTCCCGGGGAAGGGGATGAAAAACTGTTTTTT. Protein: CASSPGEGDEKLFF. The rearrangement uses TRBV6-5 and TRBJ1-4, with a possible D match to TRBD1 (5 bases). Trimming removed 5 bases at V and 6 bases at J, with 13 bases between. Germline assignment: CDR1 MNHEY and CDR2 SVGAGI. This CDR3 region has 14 residues.

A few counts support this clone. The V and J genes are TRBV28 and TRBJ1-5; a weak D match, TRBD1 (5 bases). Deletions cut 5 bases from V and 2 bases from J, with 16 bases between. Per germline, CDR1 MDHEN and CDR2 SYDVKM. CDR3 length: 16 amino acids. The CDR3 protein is CASSGWGGKGNQPQHF. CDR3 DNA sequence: TGTGCCAGCAGTGGATGGGGGGGGAAAGGCAATCAGCCCCAGCATTTT.

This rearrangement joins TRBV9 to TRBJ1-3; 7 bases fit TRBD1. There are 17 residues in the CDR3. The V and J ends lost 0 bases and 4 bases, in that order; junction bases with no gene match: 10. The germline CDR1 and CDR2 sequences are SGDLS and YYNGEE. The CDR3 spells CASSVEGAKTGGNTIYF. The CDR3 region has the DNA TGTGCCAGCAGCGTAGAGGGGGCGAAGACTGGAGGAAACACCATATATTTT.

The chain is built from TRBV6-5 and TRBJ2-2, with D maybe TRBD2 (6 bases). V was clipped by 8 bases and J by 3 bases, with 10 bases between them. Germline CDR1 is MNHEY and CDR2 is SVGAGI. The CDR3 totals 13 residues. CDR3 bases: TGTGCCAGCTTCCGGGACTACACCGGGGAGCTGTTTTTT. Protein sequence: CASFRDYTGELFF.

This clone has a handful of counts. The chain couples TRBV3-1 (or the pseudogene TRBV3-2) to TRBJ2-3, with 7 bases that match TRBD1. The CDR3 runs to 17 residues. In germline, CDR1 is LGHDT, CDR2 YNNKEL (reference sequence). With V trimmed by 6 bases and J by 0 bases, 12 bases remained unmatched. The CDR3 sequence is CASRHQLDRYSTDTQYF. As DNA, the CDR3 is TGTGCCAGCAGACACCAGTTGGACAGGTATAGCACAGATACGCAGTATTTT.

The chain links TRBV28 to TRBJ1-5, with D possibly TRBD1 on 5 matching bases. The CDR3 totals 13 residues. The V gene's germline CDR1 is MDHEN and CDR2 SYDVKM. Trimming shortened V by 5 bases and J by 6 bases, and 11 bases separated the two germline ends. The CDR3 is CASSMDGGQPQHF. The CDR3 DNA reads TGTGCCAGCAGTATGGACGGGGGTCAGCCCCAGCATTTT.